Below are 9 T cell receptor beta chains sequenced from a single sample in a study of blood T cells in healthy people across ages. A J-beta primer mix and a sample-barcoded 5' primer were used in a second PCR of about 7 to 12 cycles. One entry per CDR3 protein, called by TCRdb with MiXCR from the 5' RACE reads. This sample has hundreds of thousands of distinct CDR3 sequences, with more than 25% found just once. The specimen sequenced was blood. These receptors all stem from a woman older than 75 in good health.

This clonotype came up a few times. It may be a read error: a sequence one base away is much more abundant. The CDR3 region has the DNA TGTGCCAGCAGTAAGTCTAGCGGGGGGATCTCTGCCAATGAGCGGTTCTTC. Encoded protein: CASSKSSGGISANERFF. This rearrangement joins TRBV6-2 or TRBV6-3 to TRBJ2-1, with 11 positions matching TRBD2. Germline CDR1 and CDR2: MNHEY and SVGEGT. This CDR3 contains 17 residues.

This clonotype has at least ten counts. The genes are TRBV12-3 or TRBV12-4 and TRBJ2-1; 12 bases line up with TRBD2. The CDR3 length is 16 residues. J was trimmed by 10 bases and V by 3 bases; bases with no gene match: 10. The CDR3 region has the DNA TGTGCCAGCAGTTTTGTCTCTAGCGGGGGGGCGGGGGAGCAGTTCTTC. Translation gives CASSFVSSGGAGEQFF.

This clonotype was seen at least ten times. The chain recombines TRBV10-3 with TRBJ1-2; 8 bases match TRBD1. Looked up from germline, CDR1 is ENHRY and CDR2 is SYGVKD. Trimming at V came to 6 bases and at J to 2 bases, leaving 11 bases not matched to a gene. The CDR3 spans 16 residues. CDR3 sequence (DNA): TGTGCCATCAGAGAGACAGGGGCGCACCCAAACTATGGCTACACCTTC. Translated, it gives CAIRETGAHPNYGYTF.

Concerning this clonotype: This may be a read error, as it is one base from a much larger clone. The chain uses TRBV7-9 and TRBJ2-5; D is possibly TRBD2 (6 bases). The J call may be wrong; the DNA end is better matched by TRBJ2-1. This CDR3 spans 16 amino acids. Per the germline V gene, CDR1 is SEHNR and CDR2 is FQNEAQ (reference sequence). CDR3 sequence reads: CASSFTKLDYQETQFF. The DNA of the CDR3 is TGTGCCAGCAGCTTTACCAAGCTGGACTACCAAGAGACCCAGTTCTTC.

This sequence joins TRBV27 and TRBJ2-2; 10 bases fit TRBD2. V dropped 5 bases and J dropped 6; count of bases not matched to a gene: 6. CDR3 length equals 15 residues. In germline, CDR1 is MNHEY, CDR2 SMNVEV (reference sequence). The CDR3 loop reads CASSRRAGGPGELFF. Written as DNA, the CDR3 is TGTGCCAGCAGTCGACGAGCGGGGGGGCCCGGGGAGCTGTTTTTT.

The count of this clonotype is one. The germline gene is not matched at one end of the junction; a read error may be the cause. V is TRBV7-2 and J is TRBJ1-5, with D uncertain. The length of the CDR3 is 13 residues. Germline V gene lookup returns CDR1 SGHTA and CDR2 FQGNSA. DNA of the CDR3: TGTGCCATCAGCCCACACGGCCAGCAGCCCCAGCATTTT. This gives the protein CAISPHGQQPQHF.

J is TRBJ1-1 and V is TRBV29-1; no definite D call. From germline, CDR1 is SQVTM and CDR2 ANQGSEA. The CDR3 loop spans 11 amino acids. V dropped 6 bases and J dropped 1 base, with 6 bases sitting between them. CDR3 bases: TGCAGCGTCCGAAAGAACACTGAAGCTTTCTTT. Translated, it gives CSVRKNTEAFF.

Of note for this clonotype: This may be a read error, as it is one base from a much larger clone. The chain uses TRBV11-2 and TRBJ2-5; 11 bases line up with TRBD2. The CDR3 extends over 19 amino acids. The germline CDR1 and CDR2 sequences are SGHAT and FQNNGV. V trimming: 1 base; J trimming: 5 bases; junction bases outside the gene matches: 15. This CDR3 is CASSLVPHGSGGAGETQYF. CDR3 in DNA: TGTGCCAGCAGCTTAGTCCCCCATGGTAGCGGGGGGGCTGGTGAGACCCAGTACTTC. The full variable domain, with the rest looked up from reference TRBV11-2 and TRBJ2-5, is EAGVAQSPRYKIIEKRQSVAFWCNPISGHATLYWYQQILGQGPKLLIQFQNNGVVDDSQLPKDRFSAERLKGVDSTLKIQPAKLEDSAVYLCASSLVPHGSGGAGETQYFGPGTRLLVL.

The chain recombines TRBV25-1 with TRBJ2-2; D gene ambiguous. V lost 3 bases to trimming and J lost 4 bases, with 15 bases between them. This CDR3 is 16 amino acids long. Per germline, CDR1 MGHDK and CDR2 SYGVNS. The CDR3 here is CASSDLESVGTGELFF. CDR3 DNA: TGTGCCAGCAGTGACCTAGAGTCAGTGGGCACCGGGGAGCTGTTTTTT. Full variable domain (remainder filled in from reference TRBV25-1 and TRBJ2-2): EADIYQTPRYLVIGTGKKITLECSQTMGHDKMYWYQQDPGMELHLIHYSYGVNSTEKGDLSSESTVSRIRTEHFPLTLESARPSHTSQYLCASSDLESVGTGELFFGEGSRLTVL.